This T cell receptor (beta chain) is from a study of CD8+CD57+ T cells in acquired aplastic anemia. For the study at large: The average for DNA from sorted CD4+ and CD8+ cells was roughly 3 ug. Study results and limitations: Approximately 29 was the count of CD8+ CDR3 sequences that patients shared with controls.

Previously, flow cytometry had revealed CD8+CD57+ cell expansion in the patients chosen for sequencing. In all patients, the disease was severe acquired aplastic anemia. Untreated patients provided the blood samples, with no therapy given before sampling. Template material for TCR beta VDJ and CDR3 profiling consisted of genomic DNA. TCRdb re-called the reads with MiXCR, one entry per CDR3 protein. The sample lists just over 450,000 distinct CDR3 sequences; over 25% were seen once. This clonotype was counted many times. Its cognate antigen is unknown. The specimen sequenced was sorted CD4+, CD8+, or CD8+CD57+ T cells (not recorded which) from PBMCs. The sequence was obtained from a human donor with aplastic anemia.

The CDR3: CASRSTGTAFF. CDR3 coding DNA: TGTGCCAGTAGGTCGACAGGTACAGCTTTCTTT. The V gene is TRBV19, the J gene TRBJ1-1, with TRBD1 as a possible D gene (6 bases). Germline loops: CDR1 LNHDA, CDR2 SQIVND (reference sequence). Trimming shortened V by 6 bases and J by 10 bases, and 12 bases separated the two germline ends. CDR3 length: 11 amino acids. Looking up the rest from reference TRBV19 and TRBJ1-1 gives the full variable domain: DGGITQSPKYLFRKEGQNVTLSCEQNLNHDAMYWYRQDPGQGLRLIYYSQIVNDFQKGDIAEGYSVSREKKESFPLTVTSAQKNPTAFYLCASRSTGTAFFGQGTRLTVV.